This T cell receptor (beta chain) is from a study of blood T cells in healthy people across ages. A remark on this clonotype: Its target is not known.

Collection of 8.5 to 10 milliliters of peripheral blood was performed for each donor. Overall study findings and caveats: It was held that the diversity estimates obtained from one million T cells were underestimates.

It was with a sample-barcoded 5' primer and a J-beta primer mix that a second PCR of roughly 7 to 12 cycles was run. With 12 random nucleotides, a template-switch adaptor tagged each individual cDNA molecule. TCRdb called the 5' RACE reads again in MiXCR, with one record for every CDR3 protein. This table has approximately 800,000 distinct CDR3 sequences, about 62% appearing once. With 5 bases clipped from V and 5 bases from J, the junction kept 7 bases outside the gene matches. CDR1 is DFQATT and CDR2 is SNEGSKA in the germline V gene (reference sequence). This CDR3 comprises 13 residues. This chain uses TRBV20-1 with TRBJ2-7, with TRBD1 matching over 9 bases. The sample was blood. The sequence derives from a young man in good health. The CDR3 DNA reads as TGCAGTGCTCCGCCACAGGGGGCCGACGAGCAGTACTTC. As protein: CSAPPQGADEQYF.